This is a list of T cell receptor beta chains from one sample in a study of post-analysis software for immune sequencing data. Each CDR3 protein gets one entry after TCRdb re-called the PCR reads with MiXCR. The sample has more than 450,000 distinct CDR3 sequences, roughly 45% seen once. The source material was blood. These receptors were obtained from a girl under 18 with multiple sclerosis. Each CDR3 is given with its conserved first and last residue. A D gene is named only where the DNA matches it firmly. Some rows mark clone size as missing; the rest say once, few, many or name a class of expanded clone.

j_gene	v_gene	len	d_gene	abundance	CDR3nt	CDR3aa
TRBJ1-2	TRBV20-1	12	NA	few	TGCAGTGCTAGCCCAGCCGCCTATGGCTACACCTTC	CSASPAAYGYTF
TRBJ1-2	TRBV29-1	15	TRBD1	NA	TGCAGCGTTTACACCGGGACAGGGGAAAAGGGTGGCTACACCTTC	CSVYTGTGEKGGYTF
TRBJ2-3	TRBV20-1	12	NA	few	TGCAGTGCTAGCAGGGGCTCAGATACGCAGTATTTT	CSASRGSDTQYF
TRBJ2-1	TRBV15	16	NA	few	TGTGCCACCAGCAGAGATCACCGGGATTCCTACAATGAGCAGTTCTTC	CATSRDHRDSYNEQFF
TRBJ2-1	TRBV11-2	19	TRBD1	once	TGTGCCAGCAGCTTTAAAGGGGGCCCTAGAGTAATGACCTACAATGAGCAGTTCTTC	CASSFKGGPRVMTYNEQFF
TRBJ2-3	TRBV28	14	NA	NA	TGTGCCAGTTTAGGGCGGGATAGACGGGGTACGCAGTATTTT	CASLGRDRRGTQYF
TRBJ2-1	TRBV12-3/TRBV12-4	12	NA	NA	TGTGCCAGCAAGCGAGGGGGCAATGAGCAGTTCTTC	CASKRGGNEQFF
TRBJ2-7	TRBV6-5	13	NA	NA	TGTGCCAGCACCAGCGGGCTACACTACGAGCAGTACTTC	CASTSGLHYEQYF
TRBJ2-3	TRBV5-1	16	TRBD2	NA	TGCGCCAGCAGCCCCAGGACTAGCGGGCCCACAGATACGCAGTATTTT	CASSPRTSGPTDTQYF
TRBJ2-5	TRBV5-1	17	NA	NA	TGCGCCAGCAGCTTCGGCGGGACAGCCATCTCCCAAGAGACCCAGTACTTC	CASSFGGTAISQETQYF
TRBJ2-7	TRBV7-2	15	NA	NA	TGTGCCAGCAGCTTAGGGAGGCAGGCCCCCTACGAGCAGTACTTC	CASSLGRQAPYEQYF
TRBJ1-4	TRBV6-5	15	NA	few	TGTGCCAGCAGAGTTGGGGGGCTCGGAGATGAAAAACTGTTTTTT	CASRVGGLGDEKLFF
TRBJ1-1	TRBV5-1	15	TRBD1	NA	TGCGCCAGCAGCCCAGGGGGGGGTGGAAGAACTGAAGCTTTCTTT	CASSPGGGGRTEAFF
TRBJ2-1	TRBV7-8	14	TRBD1	NA	TGTGCCAGCAGCTCCCGGACAGGGCTCAATGAGCAGTTCTTC	CASSSRTGLNEQFF
TRBJ2-1	TRBV29-1	15	TRBD2	NA	TGCAGCGTTGAACTAGCGGGAGGCCCCTACAATGAGCAGTTCTTC	CSVELAGGPYNEQFF
TRBJ2-6	TRBV12-3/TRBV12-4	15	NA	NA	TGTGCCAGCATTACAGTTGACTCTGGGGCCAACGTCCTGACTTTC	CASITVDSGANVLTF
TRBJ1-2	TRBV25-1	14	NA	NA	TGTGCCAGCAGTGAACCTGGGTCTGTTGGTGGCTACACCTTC	CASSEPGSVGGYTF
TRBJ2-1	TRBV29-1	11	NA	NA	TGCAGCGTTGAGATGTGGAATGAGCAGTTCTTC	CSVEMWNEQFF
TRBJ1-5	TRBV5-4	19	TRBD1	NA	TGTGCCAGCAGCCTCCGACGGACAGGCCAACCTTATAGCAATCAGCCCCAGCATTTT	CASSLRRTGQPYSNQPQHF
TRBJ1-2	TRBV21-1	10	NA	NA	TGTGCCAGCAAGGAGTATGGCTACACCTTC	CASKEYGYTF
TRBJ1-4	TRBV29-1	14	NA	NA	TGCAGCGTCGGGACCGCTGGGACTAATGAAAAACTGTTTTTT	CSVGTAGTNEKLFF
TRBJ2-7	TRBV28	14	TRBD2	few	TGTGCCAGCAGGAGGGTCGGGGGGACCTACGAGCAGTACTTC	CASRRVGGTYEQYF
TRBJ1-1	TRBV20-1	14	TRBD1	NA	TGCAGTGCTAGAGATCAAGGGACAGCGACTGAAGCTTTCTTT	CSARDQGTATEAFF
TRBJ2-1	TRBV12-3/TRBV12-4	16	TRBD2	NA	TGTGCCAGCCGTTTAGCGGCTAGCGGGAGTTCAGATGAGCAGTTCTTC	CASRLAASGSSDEQFF
TRBJ1-2	TRBV5-1	12	NA	NA	TGCGCCAGCGCCGACAGCCCTAACGGCTACACCTTC	CASADSPNGYTF
TRBJ2-5	TRBV9	16	TRBD2	few	TGTGCCAGCAGCGTAGAAGCTAGCGGGGGAGCAGAGACCCAGTACTTC	CASSVEASGGAETQYF
TRBJ2-7	TRBV27	14	NA	NA	TGTGCCAGCAAGGTAGGCCAGGGGTTCTACGAGCAGTACTTC	CASKVGQGFYEQYF
TRBJ2-1	TRBV11-3	15	NA	NA	TGTGCCAGCAGTCCAAAGGGGGCGGGACACAATGAGCAGTTCTTC	CASSPKGAGHNEQFF